This is a list of T cell receptor beta chains from one sample in a study of blood T cells in healthy people across ages. MiXCR, run by TCRdb on the 5' RACE reads, gives a single entry per CDR3 protein. Of hundreds of thousands of distinct CDR3 sequences in the sample, 44% were seen once. Input material: blood. These receptors originate from a man in his sixties in good health. CDR3s include the opening cysteine and the closing phenylalanine or tryptophan. A D gene is named only where the DNA matches it firmly. Clone size is stated in some rows and not others, as once, few, many or a class when expanded.

j_gene | v_gene | abundance | d_gene | CDR3aa | CDR3nt
TRBJ1-1 | TRBV7-9 | - | - | CASSFDSEAFF | TGTGCCAGCAGCTTCGACAGTGAAGCTTTCTTT
TRBJ2-7 | TRBV7-2 | few | TRBD2 | CASSSSGGVPYEQYF | TGTGCCAGCAGCTCTAGCGGGGGGGTACCCTACGAGCAGTACTTC
TRBJ2-3 | TRBV6-5 | - | TRBD1 | CASSWDRGRTDTQYF | TGTGCCAGCAGTTGGGACAGGGGGAGGACAGATACGCAGTATTTT
TRBJ2-7 | TRBV30 | - | TRBD1 | CAWSVGTGAYEQYF | TGTGCCTGGAGTGTCGGGACAGGGGCCTACGAGCAGTACTTC
TRBJ2-5 | TRBV6-1 | - | - | CASSVNRAGETQYF | TGTGCCAGCAGTGTAAACAGGGCCGGGGAGACCCAGTACTTC
TRBJ2-5 | TRBV30 | - | - | CAWSPGTRETQYF | TGTGCCTGGAGCCCCGGGACAAGGGAGACCCAGTACTTC
TRBJ1-2 | TRBV5-8 | once | TRBD1 | CASSSRGQGQANYGYTF | TGTGCCAGCAGCTCCCGGGGACAGGGCCAAGCTAACTATGGCTACACCTTC
TRBJ1-1 | TRBV6-1 | many | TRBD1 | CASSRQGANTEAFF | TGTGCCAGCAGTAGACAGGGGGCGAACACTGAAGCTTTCTTT
TRBJ1-6 | TRBV20-1 | few | - | CSASTGRDSPLHF | TGCAGTGCTAGCACGGGTAGGGATTCACCCCTCCACTTT
TRBJ2-5 | TRBV6-1 | - | - | CASSKGGARYQETQYF | TGTGCCAGCAGTAAAGGAGGCGCTAGATACCAAGAGACCCAGTACTTC
TRBJ2-7 | TRBV3-1 | few | TRBD1 | CASSQDLVGQGYEQYF | TGTGCCAGCAGCCAAGATCTTGTGGGACAGGGCTACGAGCAGTACTTC
TRBJ2-3 | TRBV4-3 | - | - | CASSQENRGARDTQYF | TGCGCCAGCAGCCAAGAAAACAGAGGGGCTCGAGATACGCAGTATTTT
TRBJ2-7 | TRBV5-5 | - | - | CACSVGGHYEQYF | TGTGCCTGCAGCGTAGGGGGGCACTACGAGCAGTACTTC
TRBJ2-1 | TRBV25-1 | - | TRBD1 | CASSVRDRPHERFF | TGTGCCAGCAGTGTCCGGGACAGGCCCCATGAGCGGTTCTTC
TRBJ2-2 | TRBV20-1 | few | TRBD2 | CSALTTGGTGELFF | TGCAGTGCCTTAACAACCGGGGGGACCGGGGAGCTGTTTTTT
TRBJ2-5 | TRBV6-1 | - | - | CASSDWGSETQYF | TGTGCCAGCAGTGACTGGGGCTCGGAGACCCAGTACTTC
TRBJ1-1 | TRBV2 | - | TRBD1 | CASSEGATGGTEAFF | TGTGCCAGCAGTGAAGGGGCGACAGGGGGAACTGAAGCTTTCTTT
TRBJ2-3 | TRBV9 | - | TRBD2 | CASSASGGESDTQYF | TGTGCCAGCAGCGCTAGCGGGGGGGAATCAGATACGCAGTATTTT
TRBJ1-6 | TRBV4-3 | - | - | CASSQEISGGGNNSPLHF | TGCGCCAGCAGCCAAGAAATATCTGGTGGGGGAAACAATTCACCCCTCCACTTT
TRBJ2-5 | TRBV7-9 | - | TRBD1 | CASTGDSRAPETQYF | TGTGCCAGCACCGGGGACAGTAGAGCTCCAGAGACCCAGTACTTC
TRBJ1-4 | TRBV7-9 | - | - | CASSVPGLEEKLFF | TGTGCCAGCAGCGTACCCGGATTAGAAGAAAAACTGTTTTTT
TRBJ2-5 | TRBV7-9 | - | - | CASSLGGGNWAQKTQYF | TGTGCCAGCAGCCTAGGAGGAGGGAACTGGGCCCAAAAGACCCAGTACTTC
TRBJ2-5 | TRBV20-1 | - | - | CSASDRRETQYF | TGCAGTGCTAGTGACCGGCGAGAGACCCAGTACTTC
TRBJ1-6 | TRBV20-1 | - | TRBD1 | CSAKDRADSPLHF | TGCAGTGCGAAGGACAGGGCTGATTCACCCCTCCACTTT